This TCR beta chain was recorded in a study of blood T cell repertoires in COVID-19. CDR3 length: 11 amino acids. The V end was cut by 6 bases, the J end by 7 bases, with 4 bases between. Residents of 20 to 25 US areas, aged about 18 to 95 years, made up the participants. Two negative PCRs, clearance, or symptom resolution were required of recovered Cohort 3 donors. Authors' data handling: Estimated nucleated cell counts came from reference gene primer amplification. TCRdb's copy holds only in-frame clones and misses some; the assay was immunoSEQ multiplex PCR. V and J calls and clone size are as listed in that table; D and trimming were resolved from the DNA. The sample yields roughly 68,000 clones, 88% seen once.

The sample taken for sequencing was PBMCs or T cells enriched from blood (not recorded which). V usage is TRBV12-3 or TRBV12-4 and J usage is TRBJ1-6; no firm D call. The receptor comes from a woman aged 40 to 49 who had recovered from COVID-19. The CDR3 here is CASSLNSPLHF. CDR3 nucleotides: TGTGCCAGCAGCCTCAATTCACCCCTCCACTTT.